The rows below give T cell receptor beta chains drawn from one sample of a study of T-cell memory formation after mild COVID-19. TCRdb analysed the 5' RACE reads with MiXCR anew, one entry per CDR3 protein. Among 350,000 to 450,000 distinct CDR3 sequences listed, 25% to 30% were seen once. What was sequenced was PBMCs or a T cell subset sorted from them (not recorded which). The receptors were gathered from an adult woman who had mild COVID-19 (a few samples of this study predate the infection). Cell type and time point are not known. The CDR3 runs from the conserved cysteine through the conserved F or W. Each record gives: CDR3 length, D gene, J gene, V gene, clone size, CDR3 DNA, CDR3 protein. The D gene is left open where the match is weak. The size of a clone is reported for some rows only, either as once, few or many, or as a class for expanded clones.

cdr3_length: 17
d_call: TRBD2
j_call: TRBJ2-5
v_call: TRBV27
clone_size: -
cdr3_nt: TGTGCCAGCAGTCATCTGACTAGCGGGGGGGCCGGGGAGACCCAGTACTTC
cdr3_aa: CASSHLTSGGAGETQYF

cdr3_length: 16
d_call: TRBD1
j_call: TRBJ2-3
v_call: TRBV6-2/TRBV6-3
clone_size: -
cdr3_nt: TGTGCCAGCAGTCGACGACAGGGCGGAAGCACAGATACGCAGTATTTT
cdr3_aa: CASSRRQGGSTDTQYF

cdr3_length: 14
d_call: -
j_call: TRBJ1-2
v_call: TRBV7-8
clone_size: few
cdr3_nt: TGTGCCAGCAGCTTAGGAGGGGCGACCTATGGCTACACCTTC
cdr3_aa: CASSLGGATYGYTF

cdr3_length: 18
d_call: -
j_call: TRBJ2-5
v_call: TRBV29-1
clone_size: -
cdr3_nt: TGCAGCGCCGCGGGCAGTGTAAGCACAGGGCGGGACCAAGAGACCCAGTACTTC
cdr3_aa: CSAAGSVSTGRDQETQYF

cdr3_length: 18
d_call: TRBD2
j_call: TRBJ2-1
v_call: TRBV5-4
clone_size: -
cdr3_nt: TGTGCCAGCAGCTTGCGGATGATAGCGGGAGGTAGTTACAATGAGCAGTTCTTC
cdr3_aa: CASSLRMIAGGSYNEQFF

cdr3_length: 12
d_call: -
j_call: TRBJ1-2
v_call: TRBV24-1
clone_size: -
cdr3_nt: TGTGCCACCGAGGACAGTCTCTATGGCTACACCTTC
cdr3_aa: CATEDSLYGYTF

cdr3_length: 18
d_call: TRBD1
j_call: TRBJ2-6
v_call: TRBV5-1
clone_size: once
cdr3_nt: TGCGCCAGCAGCCCAAGGCGACAGGGGGCAGGCGGGGCCAACGTCCTGACTTTC
cdr3_aa: CASSPRRQGAGGANVLTF

cdr3_length: 14
d_call: TRBD2
j_call: TRBJ2-5
v_call: TRBV20-1
clone_size: -
cdr3_nt: TGCAGTGCTAGATCTAGCGGGTGGGGAGAGACCCAGTACTTC
cdr3_aa: CSARSSGWGETQYF

cdr3_length: 15
d_call: -
j_call: TRBJ1-1
v_call: TRBV6-5
clone_size: -
cdr3_nt: TGTGCCAGCAGTTATGGGACGGAATCGAACACTGAAGCTTTCTTT
cdr3_aa: CASSYGTESNTEAFF

cdr3_length: 17
d_call: -
j_call: TRBJ2-2
v_call: TRBV5-1
clone_size: -
cdr3_nt: TGCGCCAGCAGCTTAACCCCGACTAGTTCGGGCACCGGGGAGCTGTTTTTT
cdr3_aa: CASSLTPTSSGTGELFF

cdr3_length: 14
d_call: -
j_call: TRBJ2-2
v_call: TRBV24-1
clone_size: -
cdr3_nt: TGTGCCACCGAGAGTTGGGCAGGGACCGGGGAGCTGTTTTTT
cdr3_aa: CATESWAGTGELFF

cdr3_length: 17
d_call: -
j_call: TRBJ2-6
v_call: TRBV11-2
clone_size: -
cdr3_nt: TGTGCCAGCAGCTTAGGAACAGGGTTCTCTGGGGCCAACGTCCTGACTTTC
cdr3_aa: CASSLGTGFSGANVLTF

cdr3_length: 16
d_call: TRBD1
j_call: TRBJ2-3
v_call: TRBV2
clone_size: few
cdr3_nt: TGTGCCAGCAGTGACAGTACAGGGGCGAACACAGATACGCAGTATTTT
cdr3_aa: CASSDSTGANTDTQYF

cdr3_length: 13
d_call: -
j_call: TRBJ2-3
v_call: TRBV12-3/TRBV12-4
clone_size: -
cdr3_nt: TGTGCCAGCAGTTTAGACTATTTGGATACGCAGTATTTT
cdr3_aa: CASSLDYLDTQYF

cdr3_length: 13
d_call: -
j_call: TRBJ2-5
v_call: TRBV29-1
clone_size: -
cdr3_nt: TGCAGCGTCGTTACCCGAGGTCTGGAGACCCAGTACTTC
cdr3_aa: CSVVTRGLETQYF

cdr3_length: 16
d_call: TRBD1
j_call: TRBJ2-6
v_call: TRBV7-9
clone_size: -
cdr3_nt: TGTGCCAGCAGCTCGGACAGGGCCTCTGGGGCCAACGTCCTGACTTTC
cdr3_aa: CASSSDRASGANVLTF

cdr3_length: 15
d_call: TRBD1
j_call: TRBJ1-6
v_call: TRBV10-3
clone_size: few
cdr3_nt: TGTGCCATGCGGACAGGGCTAACCTATAATTCACCCCTCCACTTT
cdr3_aa: CAMRTGLTYNSPLHF

cdr3_length: 14
d_call: -
j_call: TRBJ2-7
v_call: TRBV5-5
clone_size: -
cdr3_nt: TGTGCCAGCAGCTTGGTGGCTACCGCCTACGAGCAGTACTTC
cdr3_aa: CASSLVATAYEQYF

cdr3_length: 14
d_call: -
j_call: TRBJ1-1
v_call: TRBV4-1
clone_size: few
cdr3_nt: TGCGCCAGCAGCCAAGACACAGGGATGACTGAAGCTTTCTTT
cdr3_aa: CASSQDTGMTEAFF